This passage covers 16 T cell receptor beta chains from one sample sequenced in a study of cytomegalovirus exposure and HLA in healthy donors. The PCR used 60 Vbeta and 13 Jbeta primers. The method was immunoSEQ multiplex PCR; TCRdb's version includes in-frame clones alone and lacks a portion of them. The repertoire holds approximately 190,000 clones, with about 90% as singletons. The sequenced material came from PBMCs. These receptor sequences come from a boy aged 2 to 10 in good health and CMV-seronegative.

Only a few counts were recorded for this clone. The CDR3 DNA is TGTGCCAGCAGCCTCTCGGGTGGCGATGAGCAGTTCTTC. It yields the protein CASSLSGGDEQFF. The rearrangement uses TRBV7-9 and TRBJ2-1; D is unclear. The CDR3 length is 13 residues. CDR1 and CDR2 from the germline V gene are SEHNR and FQNEAQ (reference sequence). V dropped 5 bases and J dropped 8 bases, with 13 bases sitting between them.

CDR3 DNA: TGTGCCAGCTCACCGGGACAAGAGGTTGGCTACACCTTC. Amino acid sequence: CASSPGQEVGYTF. The chain joins TRBV18 to TRBJ1-2; perhaps TRBD1 as D (6 bases). The germline V gene encodes CDR1 KGHSH and CDR2 LQKENI. Trimming shortened V by 3 bases and J by 7 bases, and 12 bases separated the two germline ends. The length of the CDR3 is 13 residues.

The chain links TRBV27 to TRBJ2-1, with D tentatively TRBD1 (5 bases). Germline-derived CDR1 and CDR2 are MNHEY and SMNVEV (reference sequence). The CDR3 runs 14 residues. The ends were cut back, 3 bases at V and 5 bases at J, with 11 bases in the middle. Written as DNA, the CDR3 is TGTGCCAGCAGTTTCTTGATAGGGGACAATGAGCAGTTCTTC. Translating gives CASSFLIGDNEQFF.

The chain links TRBV5-1 to TRBJ1-3; 7 bases are shared with TRBD1. The CDR3 has 15 amino acids. The V gene's germline CDR1 is SGHRS and CDR2 YFSETQ. The J segment lost 0 bases and the V segment lost 3 bases, leaving 3 bases of the junction unmatched. In DNA, the CDR3 is TGCGCCAGCAGCTCAACAGGGGCCTCTGGAAACACCATATATTTT. Translated, it gives CASSSTGASGNTIYF. The variable domain in full, completed from reference TRBV5-1 and TRBJ1-3, reads KAGVTQTPRYLIKTRGQQVTLSCSPISGHRSVSWYQQTPGQGLQFLFEYFSETQRNKGNFPGRFSGRQFSNSRSEMNVSTLELGDSALYLCASSSTGASGNTIYFGEGSWLTVV.

V is TRBV27 and J is TRBJ1-4; D is perhaps TRBD1 (5 bases). Germline CDR1 reads MNHEY; CDR2 reads SMNVEV (reference sequence). CDR3 size: 14 residues. V was cut by 3 bases and J by 4 bases, with 9 bases left in between. For the CDR3, the DNA is TGTGCCAGCAGTTTTATGGACAATAATGAAAAACTGTTTTTT. Amino acid sequence: CASSFMDNNEKLFF.

V usage is TRBV6-6 and J usage is TRBJ2-6; a possible D gene is TRBD2 (6 bases). Germline CDR1 MNHNY, CDR2 SVGAGI (reference sequence). The V end was cut by 8 bases, the J end by 9 bases, with 17 bases between. The CDR3 extends over 14 amino acids. DNA of the CDR3: TGTGCCAGCCCTAGCCCGGGGGACGGCAACGTCCTGACTTTC. Protein product: CASPSPGDGNVLTF.

The chain combines TRBV7-6 with TRBJ1-1; 7 positions match TRBD1. The V gene's germline CDR1 is SGHVS and CDR2 FNYEAQ. The trim removed 4 bases at V and 0 bases at J, leaving 8 bases unmatched. The CDR3 sequence is 16 residues long. CDR3 sequence reads: CASSSIAGGMNTEAFF. The CDR3 coding sequence is TGTGCCAGCAGCTCAATCGCAGGGGGAATGAACACTGAAGCTTTCTTT.

The chain combines TRBV5-6 with TRBJ2-3, with 7 bases that match TRBD2. V shed 2 bases and J 2 bases; nucleotides not matched to a gene: 5. The germline CDR1 and CDR2 sequences are SGHDT and YYEEEE. CDR3 length: 15 amino acids. The DNA of the CDR3 is TGTGCCAGCAGCTTTTGGCGGGAGAACACAGATACGCAGTATTTT. This translates into CASSFWRENTDTQYF. Supplemented by reference TRBV5-6 and TRBJ2-3, the full variable domain reads DAGVTQSPTHLIKTRGQQVTLRCSPKSGHDTVSWYQQALGQGPQFIFQYYEEEERQRGNFPDRFSGHQFPNYSSELNVNALLLGDSALYLCASSFWRENTDTQYFGPGTRLTVL.

The chain joins TRBV6-1 to TRBJ1-3; no firm D call. V dropped 5 bases and J dropped 0 bases, with 11 bases sitting between them. Per germline, CDR1 MNHNS and CDR2 SASEGT. The CDR3 is made up of 15 amino acids. In nucleotides, the CDR3 is TGTGCCAGCAGTTCACGACTTAGCTCTGGAAACACCATATATTTT. This sequence encodes CASSSRLSSGNTIYF.

A single count supports this clone. The chain uses TRBV5-1 and TRBJ2-5; 10 bases agree with TRBD2. The CDR3 spans 16 residues. J gave up 3 bases and V 0 bases, and 5 bases lay outside the gene matches. Looked up from germline, CDR1 is SGHRS and CDR2 is YFSETQ. The CDR3 is CASSLAALAGEETQYF. The DNA for the CDR3 is TGCGCCAGCAGCTTGGCTGCGCTAGCGGGAGAAGAGACCCAGTACTTC.

The count of this clone is one. The gene calls are TRBV28 and TRBJ1-1; the D is unclear. Germline loops: CDR1 MDHEN, CDR2 SYDVKM. The CDR3 spans 13 residues. Trimming removed 5 bases at V and 4 bases at J, with 11 bases between. The CDR3 DNA reads TGTGCCAGCAGTCCTCGATTGGCCACTGAAGCTTTCTTT. Translated, it gives CASSPRLATEAFF.

V gene TRBV19 combines with J gene TRBJ2-3, with 7 bases fitting TRBD2. Germline V CDR1 and CDR2: LNHDA, SQIVND (reference sequence). The V and J ends lost 1 base and 5 bases, in that order; junction bases with no gene match: 9. CDR3 length equals 16 residues. The CDR3 sequence is CASSIAGAGLLDTQYF. CDR3 bases: TGTGCCAGTAGTATAGCGGGAGCGGGGCTATTAGATACGCAGTATTTT.

In the case of this clone: Different DNA sequences within this sample yield the same CDR3. The chain combines TRBV5-1 with TRBJ2-5; D unresolved. The ends were cut back, 1 base at V and 3 bases at J, with 4 bases in the middle. The V gene's germline CDR1 is SGHRS and CDR2 YFSETQ. The CDR3 has 12 residues. CDR3 sequence: CASSLTEETQYF. The CDR3 DNA is TGCGCCAGCAGCTTGACAGAAGAGACCCAGTACTTC.

The V call is TRBV19, the J call TRBJ1-5; TRBD1 aligns across 10 bases. The CDR3 has 16 residues. Germline V CDR1 and CDR2: LNHDA, SQIVND (reference sequence). J lost 6 bases, V lost 1 base, and 6 bases had no gene match. The CDR3 region has the DNA TGTGCCAGTAGTATAGCTGGGACAGGGGAAGGTCAGCCCCAGCATTTT. Its protein is CASSIAGTGEGQPQHF. Together with reference TRBV19 and TRBJ1-5, the CDR3 gives the full variable domain: DGGITQSPKYLFRKEGQNVTLSCEQNLNHDAMYWYRQDPGQGLRLIYYSQIVNDFQKGDIAEGYSVSREKKESFPLTVTSAQKNPTAFYLCASSIAGTGEGQPQHFGDGTRLSIL.

This clone was counted once. The chain joins TRBV6-1 to TRBJ1-1, with a weak D call TRBD1 (5 bases). Trimming took 3 bases from V and 5 from J, leaving 10 bases between them. CDR3 length equals 13 residues. CDR1 is MNHNS, CDR2 SASEGT, per germline. The CDR3 reads CASSEIRGTEAFF. As DNA, the CDR3 is TGTGCCAGCAGTGAGATAAGGGGAACTGAAGCTTTCTTT.

This chain uses TRBV30 with TRBJ1-1, with D unresolved. V was trimmed by 0 bases and J by 10 bases, leaving 15 bases between them. This CDR3 has 13 residues. Germline loops: CDR1 GTSNPN, CDR2 SVGIG (reference sequence). The DNA of the CDR3 is TGTGCCTGGAGTGTACGAGGAGGAAGTACAGCTTTCTTT. Translated: CAWSVRGGSTAFF.